These T cell receptor beta chains were read from a single sample in a study of blood T cells in healthy people across ages. In TCRdb, the 5' RACE reads were re-called with MiXCR into one record per CDR3 protein. The sample has hundreds of thousands of distinct CDR3 sequences, around 43% seen once. Material: blood. The receptors come from a man aged 60-69 years in good health. CDR3s include the opening cysteine and the closing phenylalanine or tryptophan. The D gene is left open where the match is weak. Some rows have no size entry. The others give once, few or many, or a class for an expanded clone.

abundance | j_gene | d_gene | v_gene | CDR3nt | CDR3aa
few | TRBJ1-4 | NA | TRBV5-1 | TGCGCCAGCAGGGGGACAAATAATGAAAAACTGTTTTTT | CASRGTNNEKLFF
NA | TRBJ2-1 | TRBD1 | TRBV5-1 | TGCGCCAGCATTCCGGGACAGGGGGGACACAATGAGCAGTTCTTC | CASIPGQGGHNEQFF
NA | TRBJ2-7 | NA | TRBV6-1 | TGTGCCAGCAGCCAGAGGGCGGCCGAGCAGTACTTC | CASSQRAAEQYF
NA | TRBJ2-5 | TRBD2 | TRBV3-1 | TGTGCCAGCAGCCTATTGCTGCCGGGAGGGGAGACCCAGTACTTC | CASSLLLPGGETQYF
NA | TRBJ2-1 | TRBD2 | TRBV6-6 | TGTGCCAGCAGTATAAGACTAGCGGGTGAGCAGTTCTTC | CASSIRLAGEQFF
few | TRBJ2-5 | NA | TRBV7-2 | TGTGCCAGCAGCTTTGGCGGGACTGGGGGTGAGACCCAGTACTTC | CASSFGGTGGETQYF
few | TRBJ1-2 | NA | TRBV3-1 | TGTGCCAGCAGCCAGAACAGGGAGAGTGGCTACACCTTC | CASSQNRESGYTF
NA | TRBJ2-7 | NA | TRBV5-1 | TGCGCCAGCAGCTTGGTTTCGGGTTACGAGCAGTACTTC | CASSLVSGYEQYF
NA | TRBJ2-5 | TRBD1 | TRBV10-3 | TGTGCCATCAGAAAGTCCCGGGACAGGGGCAATGAGCAGTACTTC | CAIRKSRDRGNEQYF
many | TRBJ2-1 | NA | TRBV5-1 | TGCGCCAGCAGCTTGGTGTCTGTTGCGCCCAATGAGCAGTTCTTC | CASSLVSVAPNEQFF
NA | TRBJ2-7 | NA | TRBV6-5 | TGTGCCAGCAGCACATATACCTACGAGCAGTACTTC | CASSTYTYEQYF
many | TRBJ2-7 | TRBD2 | TRBV6-2/TRBV6-3 | TGTGCCAGCAGCAAGGGCGGGGGGAACTACGAGCAGTACTTC | CASSKGGGNYEQYF
NA | TRBJ2-5 | TRBD1 | TRBV18 | TGTGCCAGCTCACCAATGGACAGGGACCAAGAGACCCAGTACTTC | CASSPMDRDQETQYF
NA | TRBJ1-2 | NA | TRBV4-3 | TGCGCCGGCAGCCAAGGGAGGGCAGCTAACTATGGCTACACCTTC | CAGSQGRAANYGYTF
NA | TRBJ1-2 | NA | TRBV29-1 | TGCAGCGTTGAAGCCTTGACGGTGGTCGGTGGCTACACCTTC | CSVEALTVVGGYTF
NA | TRBJ2-2 | TRBD1 | TRBV4-1 | TGCGCCAGCAATTTTATACAGGGGGCAGGCGGGGAGCTGTTTTTT | CASNFIQGAGGELFF
NA | TRBJ1-6 | TRBD1 | TRBV6-2/TRBV6-3 | TGTGCCAGCAGTTATCAACAGGGGAATTCACCCCTCCACTTT | CASSYQQGNSPLHF
few | TRBJ2-7 | NA | TRBV15 | TGTGCCACCAGCAGAGAGGGCCACCCCTCCTACGAGCAGTACTTC | CATSREGHPSYEQYF
NA | TRBJ2-7 | NA | TRBV7-2 | TGTGCCAGCACCCCGGACGGTGGGGCTAGCTCCTACGAGCAGTACTTC | CASTPDGGASSYEQYF
NA | TRBJ2-7 | NA | TRBV15 | TGTGCCACCAGCAGAGTAGGGTACGAGCAGTACTTC | CATSRVGYEQYF
few | TRBJ2-3 | TRBD2 | TRBV7-2 | TGTGCCAGCAGCTTACTAGCGGGGGGCCCAGATACGCAGTATTTT | CASSLLAGGPDTQYF
NA | TRBJ1-1 | NA | TRBV11-2 | TGTGCCAGCAGCTCGGCACAGGGAACGGAGGCTTTCTTT | CASSSAQGTEAFF
few | TRBJ2-7 | NA | TRBV3-1 | TGTGCCAGCAGCCAAGCCAGGGGTCCCCACGAGCAGTACTTC | CASSQARGPHEQYF
few | TRBJ1-5 | TRBD1 | TRBV20-1 | TGCAGTGCTAGCCCGGGACAGATGGGCAATCAGCCCCAGCATTTT | CSASPGQMGNQPQHF
NA | TRBJ2-1 | NA | TRBV15 | TGTGCCACCAGCAGAGATCGACCCGACTCGAGGGGGGGCTTCGGCCGTGAGCAGTTCTTC | CATSRDRPDSRGGFGREQFF
NA | TRBJ2-3 | TRBD1 | TRBV6-6 | TGTGCCAGCAGTCCTCCGGGACAGGTCACAGATACGCAGTATTTT | CASSPPGQVTDTQYF
NA | TRBJ2-1 | TRBD2 | TRBV3-1 | TGCGCCAGCAGCCCGACTAGCGGGGTCTACAATGAGCAGTTCTTC | CASSPTSGVYNEQFF
NA | TRBJ2-3 | TRBD2 | TRBV12-5 | TGTGCTAGTGGTGGGGGGACTAGCGGGGGGATAGGTACGCAGTATTTT | CASGGGTSGGIGTQYF
once | TRBJ1-6 | TRBD1 | TRBV9 | TGTGCCTGCAGCCCCGGGACAGGGGAGAATTCACCCCTCCACTTT | CACSPGTGENSPLHF
NA | TRBJ2-7 | NA | TRBV7-9 | TGTGCCAGCAGCTTAACTGAGATTCCCTACGAGCAGTACTTC | CASSLTEIPYEQYF
once | TRBJ2-1 | NA | TRBV9 | TGTGCCAGCCAGAACGGCGGCAGCTCCTACAATGAGCAGTTCTTC | CASQNGGSSYNEQFF
NA | TRBJ2-7 | NA | TRBV4-3 | TGCGCCAGCAGCCAAGAGGGGGGCTCCTACGAGCAGTACTTC | CASSQEGGSYEQYF
NA | TRBJ2-3 | NA | TRBV6-2/TRBV6-3 | TGTGCCAGCAACGCAGGACGGTTGGTTGGGACAGATACGCAGTATTTT | CASNAGRLVGTDTQYF
NA | TRBJ1-2 | NA | TRBV7-2 | TGTGCCAGCAGCGCCTGGGACCGCTATGGCTACACCTTC | CASSAWDRYGYTF
NA | TRBJ2-7 | TRBD2 | TRBV15 | TGTGCCACCAGCAGACTCACTAGCGGGGGACCCGAGGATTACAATGAGCAGTACTTC | CATSRLTSGGPEDYNEQYF
NA | TRBJ2-5 | NA | TRBV5-1 | TGCGCCAGCAGCTTGATAGGGCGGAACCAAGAGACCCAGTACTTC | CASSLIGRNQETQYF
NA | TRBJ1-1 | NA | TRBV7-9 | TGTGCCAGCAGCTTAAGGGGTAGTCTAGAGCAAGCTTTCTTT | CASSLRGSLEQAFF
NA | TRBJ1-4 | TRBD1 | TRBV5-1 | TGCGCCAGCAGCGGGGGGACAGAAACCGAAAAACTGTTTTTT | CASSGGTETEKLFF
NA | TRBJ1-6 | NA | TRBV10-3 | TGTGCCATCACCCTGACGGAGACGACACCCCTCCACTTT | CAITLTETTPLHF
NA | TRBJ2-5 | TRBD2 | TRBV7-2 | TGTGCCAGCAGCTTAGAGCGGGGGGTGGGGGAGACCCAGTACTTC | CASSLERGVGETQYF
NA | TRBJ2-5 | TRBD1 | TRBV2 | TGTGCCAGCAACGCACAGGGGGTAGGAGAGACCCAGTACTTC | CASNAQGVGETQYF
few | TRBJ2-7 | NA | TRBV9 | TGTGCCAGCAGCGTCATCCAGGTTCCCTACGAGCAGTACTTC | CASSVIQVPYEQYF
NA | TRBJ2-1 | NA | TRBV4-1 | TGCGCCAGCAGCCACCAGGATCGAGTGAATGAGCAGTTCTTC | CASSHQDRVNEQFF
NA | TRBJ2-1 | NA | TRBV29-1 | TGCAGCGCCGTTATGAATGAGCAGTTCTTC | CSAVMNEQFF
NA | TRBJ2-6 | NA | TRBV6-1 | TGTGCCAGCACTACGTCGGGGCCTGGGGCCAACGTCCTGACTTTC | CASTTSGPGANVLTF
once | TRBJ2-5 | NA | TRBV10-1 | TGCGCCAGCAGTGACACAGGGATGGAGACCCAGTACTTC | CASSDTGMETQYF
few | TRBJ2-7 | TRBD2 | TRBV7-2 | TGTGCCAGCAACAGACTAGCGGGGGGTATCGAGCAGTACTTC | CASNRLAGGIEQYF
NA | TRBJ1-2 | NA | TRBV14 | TGTGCCAGCAGCCAAGAAGTAGACTATGGCTACACCTTC | CASSQEVDYGYTF
many | TRBJ2-5 | TRBD2 | TRBV12-3/TRBV12-4 | TGTGCCAGCAAGGCCGGGACTAGTATAGTAGAGACCCAGTACTTC | CASKAGTSIVETQYF
NA | TRBJ2-5 | TRBD2 | TRBV11-2 | TGTGCCAGCGGCTTATTGGCGGGGGGCCAAGAGACCCAGTACTTC | CASGLLAGGQETQYF
few | TRBJ2-3 | NA | TRBV4-2 | TGTGCCAGCAGCCAAGAGCTAGGTGGAGATACGCAGTATTTT | CASSQELGGDTQYF
NA | TRBJ2-1 | NA | TRBV5-1 | TGCGCCAGCAGCGGCGGGTTCCGGGGGTACAATGAGCAGTTCTTC | CASSGGFRGYNEQFF
many | TRBJ2-4 | TRBD1 | TRBV6-6 | TGTGCCAGCAGTTACTCCTCCGGGACAGCCAACATTCAGTACTTC | CASSYSSGTANIQYF